A single sample is the source of the 17 T cell receptor beta chains below, sequenced in a study of OX40 agonist ivuxolimab in advanced cancers. The protocol was immunoSEQ multiplex PCR, while the TCRdb copy is restricted to in-frame clones and leaves out a portion. The sample lists approximately 70,000 clones, 80% to 95% seen once, with roughly 0.44% in the top ten. Specimen: CD4+ or CD8+ T cells sorted from blood, collected in a trial of the OX40 agonist ivuxolimab. These receptors originate from an adult with an advanced solid tumor such as melanoma, head and neck, liver or kidney cancer.

This chain links TRBV7-9 with TRBJ2-1; 8 bases line up with TRBD1. The CDR3 loop spans 16 amino acids. V lost 0 bases, J lost 7 bases, and 8 bases stayed unmatched. The V gene's germline CDR1 is SEHNR and CDR2 FQNEAQ (reference sequence). As DNA, the CDR3 is TGTGCCAGCAGCTTAGCGCCTAGACAGGGGAGGAATGAGCAGTTCTTC. Protein sequence: CASSLAPRQGRNEQFF.

The gene calls are TRBV7-9 and TRBJ2-5; D is possibly TRBD2 (5 bases). Germline V lookup: CDR1 SEHNR, CDR2 FQNEAQ (reference sequence). This CDR3 has 14 amino acids. The germline V and J ends were trimmed by 4 bases and 6 bases, with 15 bases remaining between them. The CDR3 here is CASSSRTDGKTQYF. For the CDR3, the DNA is TGTGCCAGCAGCTCCCGGACCGACGGGAAGACCCAGTACTTC.

The J gene is TRBJ2-1, the V gene TRBV4-3; 7 positions match TRBD2. This CDR3 has 14 amino acids. Per germline, CDR1 LGHNA and CDR2 YSLEER. V gave up 1 base and J gave up 7 bases; unmatched junction bases: 4. The CDR3 spells CASSQGEGANEQFF. The DNA of the CDR3 is TGCGCCAGCAGCCAAGGGGAGGGCGCGAATGAGCAGTTCTTC.

The chain combines TRBV27 with TRBJ2-5; 7 bases fit TRBD2. V trimming: 3 bases; J trimming: 1 base; junction bases outside the gene matches: 5. Germline loops: CDR1 MNHEY, CDR2 SMNVEV (reference sequence). The CDR3 runs to 15 residues. CDR3 bases: TGTGCCAGCAGTTTTCTAGCGGAGGTCCAAGAGACCCAGTACTTC. It is translated as CASSFLAEVQETQYF.

The chain carries TRBV15 and TRBJ1-3, with TRBD1 as a possible D gene (5 bases). This CDR3 has 16 residues. CDR1 LNHNV and CDR2 YYDKDF come from the germline V gene (reference sequence). V was trimmed by 0 bases and J by 0 bases, leaving 9 bases between them. CDR3 nucleotide sequence: TGTGCCACCAGCAGAGATAGGGGAATCTCTGGAAACACCATATATTTT. Protein product: CATSRDRGISGNTIYF.

V gene TRBV25-1 combines with J gene TRBJ2-7, with D possibly being TRBD2 (5 bases). V shed 3 bases and J shed 2 bases, with 14 bases lying between them. Germline V gives CDR1 MGHDK, CDR2 SYGVNS. The CDR3 is 15 amino acids. The CDR3 bases are TGTGCCAGCAGTGATTCCCGGGATATCCCCTACGAGCAGTACTTC. Its protein is CASSDSRDIPYEQYF.

The V and J genes are TRBV6-5 and TRBJ2-7; weak D call: TRBD2 (6 bases). In germline, CDR1 is MNHEY, CDR2 SVGAGI. Trimming removed 4 bases at V and 0 bases at J, with 10 bases between. The CDR3 spans 14 residues. The CDR3 DNA reads as TGTGCCAGCAGTTCGGGGGAGGCCTCCTACGAGCAGTACTTC. Protein: CASSSGEASYEQYF.

The genes are TRBV7-9 and TRBJ2-7; maybe TRBD2 (5 bases). With 5 bases removed from V and 4 bases from J, the gap between germline ends came to 18 bases. Germline V gives CDR1 SEHNR, CDR2 FQNEAQ (reference sequence). This CDR3 spans 15 amino acids. The CDR3, as DNA: TGTGCCAGCAGCCTGCCCGGGGATAGCGCATACGAGCAGTACTTC. It is translated as CASSLPGDSAYEQYF.

This clone was observed a handful of times. Germline is not matched at one junction end, which may reflect a read error. The V gene is TRBV30, the J gene TRBJ1-1, with D possibly being TRBD1 (5 bases). The CDR3 covers 13 residues. Germline V lookup: CDR1 GTSNPN, CDR2 SVGIG (reference sequence). The CDR3 reads CAWSVWGNAEAFF. The DNA for the CDR3 is TGTGCCTGGAGTGTGTGGGGGAACGCTGAAGCTTTCTTT.

This chain links TRBV20-1 with TRBJ2-1; no clear D gene. Germline CDR1 reads DFQATT; CDR2 reads SNEGSKA (reference sequence). This CDR3 contains 11 residues. The V and J ends lost 6 bases and 4 bases respectively, with 7 bases between them. The CDR3 here is CSANPYNEQFF. CDR3 DNA: TGCAGTGCGAATCCTTACAATGAGCAGTTCTTC.

The V call is TRBV19, the J call TRBJ1-2; the match to TRBD1 covers 8 bases. V was clipped by 2 bases and J by 4 bases; unmatched bases: 6. The CDR3 loop spans 15 amino acids. Per germline, CDR1 LNHDA and CDR2 SQIVND (reference sequence). This CDR3 is CASSILDRVGYGYTF. The CDR3 coding sequence is TGTGCCAGTAGTATACTGGACAGGGTGGGCTATGGCTACACCTTC.

The rearrangement uses TRBV11-2 and TRBJ2-3; the D gene is possibly TRBD2 (6 bases). V was trimmed by 5 bases and J by 2 bases, leaving 23 bases between them. CDR1 and CDR2 (germline): SGHAT, FQNNGV. The CDR3 length is 18 residues. The chain's CDR3 is CASSGPYSAGISTDTQYF. Written as DNA, the CDR3 is TGTGCCAGCAGCGGTCCCTATTCGGCGGGGATTTCCACAGATACGCAGTATTTT.

Note on this clone: At the DNA level, this CDR3 is encoded by other sequences in the same sample as well. This rearrangement joins TRBV30 to TRBJ2-7, with 7 bases that match TRBD1. Germline lookup yields CDR1 GTSNPN and CDR2 SVGIG (reference sequence). Trimming cost V 2 bases and J 3 bases; bases outside gene matches: 10. The CDR3 length is 15 residues. Here the CDR3 DNA reads TGTGCCTGGAGTCTCCTCTCGACAGGGCACTACGAGCAGTACTTC. This encodes CAWSLLSTGHYEQYF.

V gene TRBV19 combines with J gene TRBJ2-4, with D tentatively TRBD2 (5 bases). The CDR3 consists of 16 residues. The V end lost 0 bases, the J end lost 0 bases, and 9 bases lay between the germline ends. CDR1 is LNHDA and CDR2 is SQIVND in the germline V gene (reference sequence). The CDR3: CASSIDSDVAKNIQYF. The CDR3 DNA is TGTGCCAGTAGTATAGATAGCGACGTAGCCAAAAACATTCAGTACTTC.

V and J are TRBV19 and TRBJ1-1, with TRBD1 as a possible D gene (6 bases). V was clipped by 6 bases and J by 12 bases, with 17 bases between them. The CDR3 loop spans 12 amino acids. CDR1 and CDR2 from the germline V gene are LNHDA and SQIVND (reference sequence). CDR3 in DNA: TGTGCCAGTAGCCAAAGGGGGGGTAGGCCTTTCTTT. This encodes CASSQRGGRPFF.

J is TRBJ2-1 and V is TRBV4-1; 12 nucleotides match TRBD2. This CDR3 region has 17 residues. Germline V gives CDR1 MGHRA, CDR2 YSYEKL. Germline trimming cut 3 bases from V and 5 bases from J; bases unmatched to any gene: 8. CDR3 DNA: TGCGCCAGCAGCCACCGACTAGCGGGAGATTGGGACAATGAGCAGTTCTTC. Its protein product is CASSHRLAGDWDNEQFF.

This clone has a single count. The V gene is TRBV6-1, the J gene TRBJ1-5, with D unresolved. Germline V gene data show CDR1 as MNHNS and CDR2 as SASEGT. The CDR3 runs to 15 residues. The V gene lost 3 bases and the J gene lost 2 bases, with 11 bases spanning the gap. CDR3 protein: CASSESTSGNQPQHF. The CDR3 DNA reads as TGTGCCAGCAGTGAGAGTACATCGGGCAATCAGCCCCAGCATTTT.